The TCR beta chain under discussion was sequenced for a study of tumor-infiltrating lymphocytes in primary liver carcinoma. Study-level background: The five patients, who were men and women, ranged in age from 30 to 69 years. Lesions, classed as T1-T3 N0M0, spanned about 4 to 11 cm across.

Bulk tissue was left unsorted, and RNA and DNA were co-extracted from about 19-30 mg of it. TCR beta cDNA was reverse-transcribed from about 0.45 ug of total RNA. The reaction used a constant-region primer and ProtoScript II reverse transcriptase. A slightly modified ARM-PCR protocol with three nested multiplex PCR rounds produced these TCR beta libraries. TCRdb analysed the multiplex PCR reads with MiXCR anew, one entry per CDR3 protein. The sample lists tens of thousands of distinct CDR3 sequences, approximately 70% occurring once. The study's findings and limits: The difference in top-250-clone fraction between tumors and blood was significant, favoring tumors (p = 0.039).

This clonotype has just a few counts. Its antigen is not known. The junction shows a germline mismatch at one end, possibly a read error. What was sequenced was tumor-adjacent normal liver tissue. The receptor's source is a man aged 35 to 55 with primary liver carcinoma and hepatitis B virus infection.

CDR3 residues: CARSRTLVSPLHF. The CDR3 region has the DNA TGTGCCAGGAGCCGGACACTGGTTTCACCCCTCCACTTC. The rearrangement uses TRBV11-1 and TRBJ1-6; D is possibly TRBD1 (5 bases). Germline CDR1 and CDR2: SGHAT and FQDESV (reference sequence). CDR3 length: 13 amino acids.